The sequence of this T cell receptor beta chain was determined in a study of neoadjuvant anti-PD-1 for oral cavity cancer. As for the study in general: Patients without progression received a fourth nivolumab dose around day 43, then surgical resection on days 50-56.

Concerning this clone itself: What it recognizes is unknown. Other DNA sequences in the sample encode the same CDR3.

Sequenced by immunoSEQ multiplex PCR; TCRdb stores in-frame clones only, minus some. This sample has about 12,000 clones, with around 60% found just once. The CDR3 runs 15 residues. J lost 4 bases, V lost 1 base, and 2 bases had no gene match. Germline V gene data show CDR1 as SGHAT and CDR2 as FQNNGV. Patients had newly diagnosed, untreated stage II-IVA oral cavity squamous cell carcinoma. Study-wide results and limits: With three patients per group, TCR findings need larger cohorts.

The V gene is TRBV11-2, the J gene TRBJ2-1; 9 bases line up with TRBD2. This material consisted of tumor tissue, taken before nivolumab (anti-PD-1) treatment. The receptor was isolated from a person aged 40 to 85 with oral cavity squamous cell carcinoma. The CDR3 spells CASSLGLAAYNEQFF. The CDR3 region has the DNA TGTGCCAGCAGCTTAGGACTAGCGGCTTACAATGAGCAGTTCTTC. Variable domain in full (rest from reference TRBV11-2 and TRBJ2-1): EAGVAQSPRYKIIEKRQSVAFWCNPISGHATLYWYQQILGQGPKLLIQFQNNGVVDDSQLPKDRFSAERLKGVDSTLKIQPAKLEDSAVYLCASSLGLAAYNEQFFGPGTRLTVL.